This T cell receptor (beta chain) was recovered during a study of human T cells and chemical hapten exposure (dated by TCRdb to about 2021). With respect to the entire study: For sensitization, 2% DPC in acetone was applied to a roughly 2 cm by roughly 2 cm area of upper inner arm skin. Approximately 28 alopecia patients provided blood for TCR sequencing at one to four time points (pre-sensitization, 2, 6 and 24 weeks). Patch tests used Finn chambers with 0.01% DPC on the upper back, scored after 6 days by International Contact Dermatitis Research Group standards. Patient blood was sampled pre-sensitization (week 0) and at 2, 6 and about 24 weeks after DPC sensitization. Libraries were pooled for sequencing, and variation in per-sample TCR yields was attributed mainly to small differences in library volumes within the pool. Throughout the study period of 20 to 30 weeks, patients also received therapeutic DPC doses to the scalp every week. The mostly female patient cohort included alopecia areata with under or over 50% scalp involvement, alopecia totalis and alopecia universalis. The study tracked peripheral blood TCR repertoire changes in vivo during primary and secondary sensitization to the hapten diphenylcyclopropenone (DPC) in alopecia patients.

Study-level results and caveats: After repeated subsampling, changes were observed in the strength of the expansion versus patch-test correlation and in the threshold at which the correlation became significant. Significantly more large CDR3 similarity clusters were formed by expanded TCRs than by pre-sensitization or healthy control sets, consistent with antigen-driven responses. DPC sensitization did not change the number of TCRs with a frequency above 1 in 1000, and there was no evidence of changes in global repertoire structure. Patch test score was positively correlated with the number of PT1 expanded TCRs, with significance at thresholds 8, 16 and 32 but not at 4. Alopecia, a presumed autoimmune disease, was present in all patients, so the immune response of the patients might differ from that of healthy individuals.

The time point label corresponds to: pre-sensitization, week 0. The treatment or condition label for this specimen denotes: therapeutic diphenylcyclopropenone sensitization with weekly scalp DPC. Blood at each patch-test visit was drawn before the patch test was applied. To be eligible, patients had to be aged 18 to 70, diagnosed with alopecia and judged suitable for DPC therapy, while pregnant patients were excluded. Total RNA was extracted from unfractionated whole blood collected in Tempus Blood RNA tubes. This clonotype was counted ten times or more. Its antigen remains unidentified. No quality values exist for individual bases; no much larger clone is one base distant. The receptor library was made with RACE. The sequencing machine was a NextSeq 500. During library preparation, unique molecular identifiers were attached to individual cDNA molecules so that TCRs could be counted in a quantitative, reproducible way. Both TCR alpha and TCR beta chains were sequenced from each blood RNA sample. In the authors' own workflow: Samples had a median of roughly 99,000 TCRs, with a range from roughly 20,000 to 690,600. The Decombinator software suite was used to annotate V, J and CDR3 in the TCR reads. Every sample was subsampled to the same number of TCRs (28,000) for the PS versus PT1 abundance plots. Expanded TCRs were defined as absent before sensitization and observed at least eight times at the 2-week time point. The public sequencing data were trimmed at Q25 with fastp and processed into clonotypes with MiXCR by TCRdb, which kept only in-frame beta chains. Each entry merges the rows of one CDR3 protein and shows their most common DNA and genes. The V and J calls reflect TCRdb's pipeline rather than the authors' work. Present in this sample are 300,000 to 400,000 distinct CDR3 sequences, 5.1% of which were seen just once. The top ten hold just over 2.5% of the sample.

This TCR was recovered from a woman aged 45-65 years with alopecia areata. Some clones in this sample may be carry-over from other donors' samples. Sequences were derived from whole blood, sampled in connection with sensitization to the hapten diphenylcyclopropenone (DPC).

The CDR3 here reads CASSSPGQGFVNEQYF. The sequenced DNA: TGTGCCAGCAGTTCACCCGGACAGGGCTTTGTAAACGAGCAGTACTTC. Recombination linked TRBV6-2 or TRBV6-3 to TRBJ2-7; TRBD1 aligns with 8 central bases. Measured from the cysteine to the phenylalanine, the CDR3 is 16 residues long. Just CDR3 DNA is preserved here, 48 bases in frame from base 1. Germline trimming amounts to 4 bases on V and 5 bases on J, with 13 as the count of junction bases outside the gene matches. CDR1 and CDR2 were assigned from the germline V gene as MNHEY and SVGEGT.